The rows below give T cell receptor beta chains drawn from one sample of a study of T cell changes during pregnancy in multiple sclerosis. Data came from immunoSEQ multiplex PCR; TCRdb stores just in-frame clones and leaves some out. The table lists about 47,000 clones, almost 95% of them singletons. Sequenced here: peripheral blood, sampled in the third trimester of pregnancy. These receptor sequences come from a female donor with multiple sclerosis, enrolled in a pregnancy study. Each CDR3 is given with its conserved first and last residue. The D gene is left open where the match is weak. Size tells how often a clone was seen (once, few, many) or the class of an expanded clone, and some rows leave it out.

j_call d_call clone_size v_call cdr3_nt cdr3_aa
TRBJ1-1 TRBD1 . TRBV11-2 TGTGCCAGCAGCTTACATATTTGGCAGGGGGAGAACACTGAAGCTTTCTTT CASSLHIWQGENTEAFF
TRBJ2-3 . . TRBV29-1 TGCAGCGTTGTAGCGGATTTCACAGATACGCAGTATTTT CSVVADFTDTQYF
TRBJ1-1 . . TRBV4-2 TGTGCCAGCAGCCATCCTGGCGGGCTGAACACTGAAGCTTTCTTT CASSHPGGLNTEAFF
TRBJ2-7 . medium-sized TRBV4-2 TGTGCCAGCAGCCAAGTAGTCGACTCCAACTACGAGCAGTACTTC CASSQVVDSNYEQYF
TRBJ1-2 TRBD1 . TRBV6-5 TGTGCCAGCAGTTCAACAGGGGAGGGCTACACCTTC CASSSTGEGYTF
TRBJ2-1 TRBD1 . TRBV7-2 TGTGCCAGCAGCCCGAGACCGGGACAGGTTAACAATGAGCAGTTCTTC CASSPRPGQVNNEQFF
TRBJ1-5 . . TRBV15 TGTGCCACCAGCAGAGGGGACCTCAGGGGTTGGAGCAATCAGCCCCAGCATTTT CATSRGDLRGWSNQPQHF
TRBJ2-3 . . TRBV5-4 TGTGCCAGCAGCCCCGGGACAGATACGCAGTATTTT CASSPGTDTQYF
TRBJ2-6 . . TRBV6-6 TGTGCCAGCAGTTACTCCAGCTCTGGGGCCAACGTCCTGACTTTC CASSYSSSGANVLTF
TRBJ2-7 . . TRBV5-4 TGTGCCAGCAGCCGTCCTCCGACATACGAGCAGTACTTC CASSRPPTYEQYF
TRBJ1-1 TRBD1 . TRBV30 TGTGCCTGGAGGCGGACAGGGAGGGCTTTCTTT CAWRRTGRAFF
TRBJ2-3 . . TRBV5-6 TGTGCCAGCAGCTTTCTGTCAGATACGCAGTATTTT CASSFLSDTQYF
TRBJ2-3 . . TRBV15 TGTGCCACCAGCAGAGCTATGTCGAGCGGCGTTGTAACAGATACGCAGTATTTT CATSRAMSSGVVTDTQYF
TRBJ2-3 TRBD2 . TRBV11-3 TGTGCCAGCAGCACTAGCGGGAGAGATACGCAGTATTTT CASSTSGRDTQYF
TRBJ2-2 TRBD2 . TRBV7-6 TGTGCCAGCAGCTTACCCTCTAGCGGGAGAGGGACCGGGGAGCTGTTTTTT CASSLPSSGRGTGELFF
TRBJ2-1 . . TRBV2 TGTGCCAGCAGGCCTCGGACTCCCAGCTCCTACAATGAGCAGTTCTTC CASRPRTPSSYNEQFF
TRBJ2-2 . . TRBV5-6 TGTGCCAGCAGCCCGCGCGTCGGGGAGCTGTTTTTT CASSPRVGELFF
TRBJ2-1 . . TRBV7-2 TGTGCCAGCAGCTTGGGGGGATGGGGAAGCACCGGTGAGCAGTTCTTC CASSLGGWGSTGEQFF
TRBJ2-7 . once TRBV2 TGTGCCAGCAGTGATGATTCTTTAGCTACCTACGAGCAGTACTTC CASSDDSLATYEQYF
TRBJ1-2 . . TRBV6-1 TGTGCCAGCGAGGATGGCTACACCTTC CASEDGYTF
TRBJ2-5 . . TRBV5-5 TGTGCCAGCAGTTACCAGACAGGCTGGGAGACCCAGTACTTC CASSYQTGWETQYF
TRBJ1-5 . . TRBV12-5 TGTGCTAGTGGCCCGACCAAGGGACACGGCCTTAATCAGCCCCAGCATTTT CASGPTKGHGLNQPQHF
TRBJ2-5 TRBD2 . TRBV4-1 TGCGCCAGCAGCCAGGGCTTTCAACTTAGCGGGAGAGAGACCCAGTACTTC CASSQGFQLSGRETQYF
TRBJ2-7 TRBD2 once TRBV5-5 TGTGCCAGCAGCCCCCGTAGCGGGAGCTACGAGCAGTACTTC CASSPRSGSYEQYF
TRBJ1-2 . . TRBV28 TGTGCCAGCAGTTTACCAAATCGGAACTATGGCTACACCTTC CASSLPNRNYGYTF
TRBJ2-1 . . TRBV10-3 TGTGCCATCAGTGGGGCGAATGAGCAGTTCTTC CAISGANEQFF
TRBJ2-5 TRBD2 . TRBV28 TGTGCCAGCAGTGTCCCCGGGACTAGCTTACAAGAGACCCAGTACTTC CASSVPGTSLQETQYF
TRBJ2-7 . . TRBV18 TGTGCCAGCTCACCATACACCGGGAGCGTTTACGAGCAGTACTTC CASSPYTGSVYEQYF
TRBJ1-2 TRBD1 . TRBV6-5 TGTGCCAGCACCAAGCTCACAGGGGAGTACTATGGCTACACCTTC CASTKLTGEYYGYTF
TRBJ2-5 . . TRBV2 TGTGCCAGCAGTGCCTGGCTAGCGCCCTTACAAGAGACCCAGTACTTC CASSAWLAPLQETQYF
TRBJ2-5 TRBD2 . TRBV28 TGTGCCAGCAGCCGGGCGGGGGTAGGAAGGGAGACCCAGTACTTC CASSRAGVGRETQYF
TRBJ2-3 TRBD2 . TRBV10-3 TGTGCCATCAGCCCGACTAGCGGGAAACCCCCAGATACGCAGTATTTT CAISPTSGKPPDTQYF
TRBJ2-7 TRBD1 . TRBV6-1 TGTGCCAGCACGGAGGCAGGGGGCTACGAGCAGTACTTC CASTEAGGYEQYF
TRBJ2-1 . . TRBV4-3 TGCGCCAGCAGCCAAGTTGAAGTTCGGGGATACAATGAGCAGTTCTTC CASSQVEVRGYNEQFF
TRBJ1-1 TRBD1 . TRBV6-6 TGTGCCAGCAGGTCCGGACAGGGTTTGAACACTGAAGCTTTCTTT CASRSGQGLNTEAFF
TRBJ2-2 TRBD2 . TRBV7-9 TGTGCCAGCAGCTTAGATTCTAGCGGGCAGAGGACCGGGGAGCTGTTTTTT CASSLDSSGQRTGELFF
TRBJ1-1 . . TRBV6-6 TGTGCCAGCACCCCCCCTGGGGGGACTGAAGCTTTCTTT CASTPPGGTEAFF
TRBJ2-3 TRBD2 . TRBV5-4 TGTGCCAGCAGCTTGGCCAGACTAGCGGGAGGGCCTGCATTTACAGATACGCAGTATTTT CASSLARLAGGPAFTDTQYF
TRBJ2-7 . . TRBV19 TGTGCCAGTAGTGAGCGGGACGAGCAGTACTTC CASSERDEQYF
TRBJ2-7 . . TRBV5-1 TGCGCCAGCAGCTTATTTGCAGGGTCCTACGAGCAGTACTTC CASSLFAGSYEQYF
TRBJ1-1 . . TRBV11-3 TGTGCCAGCAGCTCTTCGACAGAGTCTGAAGCTTTCTTT CASSSSTESEAFF
TRBJ1-1 . . TRBV7-9 TGTGCCAGCAGCGCCCGCGAGAAGCTGAACACTGAAGCTTTCTTT CASSAREKLNTEAFF
TRBJ2-3 . few TRBV18 TGTGCCAGCTCACCGGCGCGGCAGGGGCGGGATACGCAGTATTTT CASSPARQGRDTQYF
TRBJ2-7 TRBD1 . TRBV5-4 TGTGCCAGCAGCCGTTTTTACGGGACAGGGGCCTCCGCTTACCACTACGAGCAGTACTTC CASSRFYGTGASAYHYEQYF
TRBJ1-2 . . TRBV13 TGTGCCAGCAGCTTTTATAACGAGGGCTACACCTTC CASSFYNEGYTF
TRBJ2-7 TRBD1 . TRBV2 TGTGCCAGCAGCGAAGGATTAGGGGGCGGCTACGAGCAGTACTTC CASSEGLGGGYEQYF
TRBJ1-1 TRBD1 . TRBV6-1 TGTGCCAGCAGTGATTACAGGGGATACACTGAAGCTTTCTTT CASSDYRGYTEAFF
TRBJ1-3 . once TRBV4-3 TGCGCCAGCAGCCAAGATCCGGGAAACACCATATATTTT CASSQDPGNTIYF
TRBJ2-4 . few TRBV4-2 TGTGCCAGCAGCCAAGAGAGTGGGGGGGGCGGTCACATTCAGTACTTC CASSQESGGGGHIQYF
TRBJ1-2 TRBD1 . TRBV4-1 TGCGCCAGCAGCCAAGCGGGGACAGGGTCCAACTATGGCTACACCTTC CASSQAGTGSNYGYTF
TRBJ2-1 TRBD1 . TRBV5-1 TGCGCCAGCAGCTTGTATGGGACAGGGGTCAATGAGCAGTTCTTC CASSLYGTGVNEQFF